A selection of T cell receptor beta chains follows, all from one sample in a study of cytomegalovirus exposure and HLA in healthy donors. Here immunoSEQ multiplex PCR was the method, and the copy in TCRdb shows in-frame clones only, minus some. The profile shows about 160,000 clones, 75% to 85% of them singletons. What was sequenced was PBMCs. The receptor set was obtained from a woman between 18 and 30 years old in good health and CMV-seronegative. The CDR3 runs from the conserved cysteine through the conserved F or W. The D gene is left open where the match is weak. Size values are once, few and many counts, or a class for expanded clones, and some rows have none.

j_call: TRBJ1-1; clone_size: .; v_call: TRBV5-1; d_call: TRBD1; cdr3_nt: TGCGCCAGCAGCTTGGCCGATCGCACAGGGGTCCCTGAAGCTTTCTTT; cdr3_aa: CASSLADRTGVPEAFF
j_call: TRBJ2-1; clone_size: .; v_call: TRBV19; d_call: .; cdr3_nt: TGTGCCAGTATAGGGGCGGAGGGGGCGTCCTACAATGAGCAGTTCTTC; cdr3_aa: CASIGAEGASYNEQFF
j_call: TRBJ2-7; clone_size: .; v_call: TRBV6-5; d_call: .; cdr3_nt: TGTGCCAGCAGTTTTTCAGGGTACGAGCAGTACTTC; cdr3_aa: CASSFSGYEQYF
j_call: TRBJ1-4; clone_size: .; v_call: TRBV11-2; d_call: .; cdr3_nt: TGTGCCAGCAGCTTAGATCACAGGGCGGATGAAAAACTGTTTTTT; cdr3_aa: CASSLDHRADEKLFF
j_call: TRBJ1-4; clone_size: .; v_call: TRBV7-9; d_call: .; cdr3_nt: TGTGCCAGCGGACACGGGACTTCGGAAAAACTGTTTTTT; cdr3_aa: CASGHGTSEKLFF
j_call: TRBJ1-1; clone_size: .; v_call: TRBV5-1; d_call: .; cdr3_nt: TGCGCCAGCAGCTTGGATGGAGGGCCTTATAGAGCTTTCTTT; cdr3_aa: CASSLDGGPYRAFF
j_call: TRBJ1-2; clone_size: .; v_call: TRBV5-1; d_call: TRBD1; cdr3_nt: TGCGCCAGCAGCACGGGGGACAGTTTAGGTGGCTACACCTTC; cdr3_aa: CASSTGDSLGGYTF
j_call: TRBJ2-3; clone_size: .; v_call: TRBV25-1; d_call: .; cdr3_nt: TGTGCCAGCAGTGATTGGGCAGGGGAAAGCGTGGCGCAGTATTTT; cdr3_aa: CASSDWAGESVAQYF
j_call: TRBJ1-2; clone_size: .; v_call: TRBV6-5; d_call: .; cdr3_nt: TGTGCCAGCAGGCCGGACACCCGTGGTGGTGGCTACACCTTC; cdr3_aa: CASRPDTRGGGYTF
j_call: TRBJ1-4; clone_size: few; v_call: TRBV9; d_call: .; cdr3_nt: TGTGCCAGCAGCTCGGACTCCCCAAGTGAAAAACTGTTTTTT; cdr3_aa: CASSSDSPSEKLFF
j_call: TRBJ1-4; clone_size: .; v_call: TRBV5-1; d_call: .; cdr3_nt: TGCGCCAGCAGCTTGCCCGACCCGAGGGCTGAAAAACTGTTTTTT; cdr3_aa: CASSLPDPRAEKLFF
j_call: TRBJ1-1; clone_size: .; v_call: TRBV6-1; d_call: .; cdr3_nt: TGTGCCAGCAAACAGGGCATGAACACTGAAGCTTTCTTT; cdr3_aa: CASKQGMNTEAFF
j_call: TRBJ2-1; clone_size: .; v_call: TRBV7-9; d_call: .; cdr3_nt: TGTTCCAGCAGCCTTATCTTCAATGAGCAGTTCTTC; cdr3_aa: CSSSLIFNEQFF
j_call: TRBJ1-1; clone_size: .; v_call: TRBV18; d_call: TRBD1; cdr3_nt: TGTGCCAGCTCACCACGGGGGGTGCAGGGGGCGTCCAATGAAGCTTTCTTT; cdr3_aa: CASSPRGVQGASNEAFF
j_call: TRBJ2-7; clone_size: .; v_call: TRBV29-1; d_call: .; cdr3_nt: TGCAGCGTTGAAGAAACCGGGACACGGGATTACGAGCAGTACTTC; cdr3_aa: CSVEETGTRDYEQYF
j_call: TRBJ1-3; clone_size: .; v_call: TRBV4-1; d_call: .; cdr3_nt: TGCGCCAGCAGCCTAGCAGCGGGGTATGGAAACACCATATATTTT; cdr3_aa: CASSLAAGYGNTIYF
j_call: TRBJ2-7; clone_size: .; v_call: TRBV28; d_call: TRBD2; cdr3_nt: TGTGCCAGCAGGAAGACTAGCGGGAGGAATTACGAGCAGTACTTC; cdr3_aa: CASRKTSGRNYEQYF
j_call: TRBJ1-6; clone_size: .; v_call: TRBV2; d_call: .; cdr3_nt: TGTGCCAGCAGTGTGAACAGTAATTCACCCCTCCACTTT; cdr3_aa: CASSVNSNSPLHF
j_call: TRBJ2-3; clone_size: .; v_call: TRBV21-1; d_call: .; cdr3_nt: TGTGCCAGCAGCATCGACAGGGGTCGTACTGTAGATACGCAGTATTTT; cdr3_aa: CASSIDRGRTVDTQYF
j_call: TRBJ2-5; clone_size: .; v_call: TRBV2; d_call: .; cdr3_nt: TGTGCCAGCAGCCTGAGATTTGGAGGTATAGGCGAGACCCAGTACTTC; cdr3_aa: CASSLRFGGIGETQYF
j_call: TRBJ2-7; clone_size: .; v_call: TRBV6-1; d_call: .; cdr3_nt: TGTGCCAGCAGGGCACAGACTAGTTTGCCCTATGAGCAGTACTTC; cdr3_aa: CASRAQTSLPYEQYF
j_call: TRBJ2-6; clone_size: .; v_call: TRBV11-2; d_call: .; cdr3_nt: TGTGCCAGCAGCTTAGGAGCGTCAGGGGCCAACGTCCTGACTTTC; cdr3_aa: CASSLGASGANVLTF
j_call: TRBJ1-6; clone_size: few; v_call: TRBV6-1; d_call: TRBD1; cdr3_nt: TGTGCCAGCAGTGAAGAGGGACAGGGGGCGACACCCCTCCACTTT; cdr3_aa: CASSEEGQGATPLHF
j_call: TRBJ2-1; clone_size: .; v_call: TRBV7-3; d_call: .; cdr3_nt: TGTGCCAGCAGCTCCCATAAGTACCAAGTCTCGCGCAATGAGCAGTTCTTC; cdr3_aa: CASSSHKYQVSRNEQFF
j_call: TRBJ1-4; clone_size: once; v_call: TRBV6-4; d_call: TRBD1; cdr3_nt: TGTGCCAGCAGGGATGCGGGACAGGGGGCCTGGGGTGAAAAACTGTTTTTT; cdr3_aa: CASRDAGQGAWGEKLFF
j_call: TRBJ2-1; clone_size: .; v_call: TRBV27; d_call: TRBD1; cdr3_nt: TGTGCCAGCAGTTTATCCGGGACAGGGCGCTACAATGAGCAGTTCTTC; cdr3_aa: CASSLSGTGRYNEQFF
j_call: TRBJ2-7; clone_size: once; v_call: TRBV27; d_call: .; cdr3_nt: TGTGCCAGCAGTTTATTTGGGCACGAGCAGTACTTC; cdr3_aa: CASSLFGHEQYF
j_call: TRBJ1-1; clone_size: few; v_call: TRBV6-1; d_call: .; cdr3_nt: TGTGCCAGCTGTGGACAGAAGAACACTGAAGCTTTCTTT; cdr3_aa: CASCGQKNTEAFF
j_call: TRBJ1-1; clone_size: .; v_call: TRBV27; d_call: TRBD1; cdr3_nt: TGTGCCAGCAGTCCGGGACAGGTGAACACTGAAGCTTTCTTT; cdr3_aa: CASSPGQVNTEAFF
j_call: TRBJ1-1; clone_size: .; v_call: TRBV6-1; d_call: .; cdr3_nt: TGTGCCAGCAGTATAACAGGGTTAACTGAAGCTTTCTTT; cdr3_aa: CASSITGLTEAFF
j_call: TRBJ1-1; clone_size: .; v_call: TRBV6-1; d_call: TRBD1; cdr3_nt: TGTGCCAGCAGTACAGGGGTTTTACGGAACACTGAAGCTTTCTTT; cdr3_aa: CASSTGVLRNTEAFF
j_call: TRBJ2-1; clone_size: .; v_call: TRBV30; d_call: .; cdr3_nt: TGTGCCTTGACAGAATACCTCAATGAGCAGTTCTTC; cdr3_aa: CALTEYLNEQFF
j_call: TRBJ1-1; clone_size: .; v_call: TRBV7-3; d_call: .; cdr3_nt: TGTGCCAGCAGCCGACAGGAAAACACTGAAGCTTTCTTT; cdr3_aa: CASSRQENTEAFF
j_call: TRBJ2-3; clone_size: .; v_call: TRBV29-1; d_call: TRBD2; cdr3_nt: TGCAGCGTTGTCCGGCTAGCGGGGGGCAAGGGCACAGATACGCAGTATTTT; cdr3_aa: CSVVRLAGGKGTDTQYF
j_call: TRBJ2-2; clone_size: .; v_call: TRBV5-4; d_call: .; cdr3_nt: TGTGCCAGCAGCCCCCCAGGGGACGCCGGGGAGCTGTTTTTT; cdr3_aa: CASSPPGDAGELFF
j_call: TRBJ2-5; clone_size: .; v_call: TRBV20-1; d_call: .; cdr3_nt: TGCAGTGCTAGAGCCTCGGGGACCCAGTACTTC; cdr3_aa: CSARASGTQYF
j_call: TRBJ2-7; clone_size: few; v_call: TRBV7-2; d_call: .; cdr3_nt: TGTGCCAGCAGACCGTGGCAGGGTAACCACGAGCAGTACTTC; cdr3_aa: CASRPWQGNHEQYF
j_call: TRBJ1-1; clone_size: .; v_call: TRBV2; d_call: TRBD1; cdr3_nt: TGTGCCAGCAGTGCCGGGTGGCGGGACAGGTGGTTGCCCGCTGAAGCTTTCTTT; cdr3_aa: CASSAGWRDRWLPAEAFF
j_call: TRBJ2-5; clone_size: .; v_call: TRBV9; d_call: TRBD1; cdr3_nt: TGTGCCAGCAGCGCCCTACAGGGGGTAAGGGAGACCCAGTACTTC; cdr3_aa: CASSALQGVRETQYF
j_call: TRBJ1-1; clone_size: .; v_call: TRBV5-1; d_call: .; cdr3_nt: TGCGCCAGCAGCTTGGCAGGGATACACACTGAAGCTTTCTTT; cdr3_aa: CASSLAGIHTEAFF
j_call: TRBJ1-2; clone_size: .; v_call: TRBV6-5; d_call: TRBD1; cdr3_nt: TGTGCCAGCAGCTACGGGACAGGACCTACAAACTATGGCTACACCTTC; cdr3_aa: CASSYGTGPTNYGYTF
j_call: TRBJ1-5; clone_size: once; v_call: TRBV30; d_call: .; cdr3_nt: TGTGCCTGGAGTCAGAGTGGTCGGGGGTTGCGTCAGCCCCAGCATTTT; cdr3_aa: CAWSQSGRGLRQPQHF
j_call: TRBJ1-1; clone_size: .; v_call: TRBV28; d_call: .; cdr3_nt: TGTGCTACTACGAGGAGTGTAAGGACTGAAGCTTTCTTT; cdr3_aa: CATTRSVRTEAFF
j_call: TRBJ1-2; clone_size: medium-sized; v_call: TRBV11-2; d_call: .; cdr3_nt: TGTGCCAGCAGCTTAGAAGGTTTCCCAGGGGCCTATGGCTACACCTTC; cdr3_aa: CASSLEGFPGAYGYTF
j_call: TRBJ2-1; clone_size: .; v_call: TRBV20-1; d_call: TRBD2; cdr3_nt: TGCAGTGCAATGACCGGGACTAGAAAGTTCTTC; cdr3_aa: CSAMTGTRKFF
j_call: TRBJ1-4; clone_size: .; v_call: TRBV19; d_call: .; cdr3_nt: TGTGCCAGTAGTACGTACAGTAATGAAAAACTGTTTTTT; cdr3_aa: CASSTYSNEKLFF
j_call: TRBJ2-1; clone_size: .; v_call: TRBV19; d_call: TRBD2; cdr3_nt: TGTGCCAGTAGTAATCTAGCGGGGGGAAATGAGCAGTTCTTC; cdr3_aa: CASSNLAGGNEQFF
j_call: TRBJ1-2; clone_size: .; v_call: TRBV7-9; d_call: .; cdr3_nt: TGTTCCAGCAGCTCCCAGGGTGGCTACACCTTC; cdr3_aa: CSSSSQGGYTF
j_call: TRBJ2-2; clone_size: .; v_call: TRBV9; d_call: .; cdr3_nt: TGTGCCAGCAGCGTAGCCAGGGGTATTGGCGGGGAGCTGTTTTTT; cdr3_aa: CASSVARGIGGELFF
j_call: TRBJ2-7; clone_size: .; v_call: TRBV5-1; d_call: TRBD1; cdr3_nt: TGCGCCAGCAGCCCAGACAGGGCCCAAATCGAGCAGTACTTC; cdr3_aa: CASSPDRAQIEQYF
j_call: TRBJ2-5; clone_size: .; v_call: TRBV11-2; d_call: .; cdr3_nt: TGTGCCAGCAGCCTCCCGCAACAGGGTCAAGAGACCCAGTACTTC; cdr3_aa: CASSLPQQGQETQYF
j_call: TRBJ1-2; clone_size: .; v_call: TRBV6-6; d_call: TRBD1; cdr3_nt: TGTGCCAGCAGTTACTCCCGACAGGGGGCAAGTGGTGGCTACACCTTC; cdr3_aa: CASSYSRQGASGGYTF
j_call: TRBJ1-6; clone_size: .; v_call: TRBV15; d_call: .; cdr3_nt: TGTGCCACCAGCAGAGATATAGGGGGTACTAATTCACCCCTCCACTTT; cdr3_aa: CATSRDIGGTNSPLHF
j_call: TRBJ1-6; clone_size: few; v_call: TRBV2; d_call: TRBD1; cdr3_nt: TGTGCCAGCAGTCTACCCTCGGACAGGGAGTCCTATAATTCACCCCTCCACTTT; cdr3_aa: CASSLPSDRESYNSPLHF